The 21 T cell receptor beta chains presented below share a single source sample, sequenced in a study of blood T cell repertoires in COVID-19. Clones were sequenced by immunoSEQ multiplex PCR, and TCRdb holds only the in-frame ones, with some missing. The data show approximately 230,000 clones, approximately 82% seen once. Specimen: PBMCs or T cells enriched from blood (not recorded which). The receptors derive from a man between 35 and 55 years old who had recovered from COVID-19.

CDR3 bases: TGTGCCAGTATGAAAAACAACGGGGACACTGAAGCTTTCTTT. Its translation: CASMKNNGDTEAFF. This chain uses TRBV19 with TRBJ1-1; D gene uncertain. V was pared by 7 bases and J by 3 bases, with 15 bases between. The CDR3 has 14 amino acids. Per the germline V gene, CDR1 is LNHDA and CDR2 is SQIVND (reference sequence).

The chain uses TRBV7-9 and TRBJ2-1; TRBD2 aligns across 7 bases. The germline CDR1 and CDR2 sequences are SEHNR and FQNEAQ (reference sequence). The CDR3 totals 17 residues. V was clipped by 5 bases and J by 8 bases; unmatched bases: 18. The CDR3 reads CASSQWRGRGVVDEQFF. The DNA of the CDR3 is TGTGCCAGCAGCCAATGGAGGGGACGGGGGGTAGTCGATGAGCAGTTCTTC.

This chain links TRBV19 with TRBJ2-7, with 7 bases fitting TRBD1. Germline CDR1 reads LNHDA; CDR2 reads SQIVND (reference sequence). The CDR3 has 15 amino acids. The ends lost 5 bases at V and 0 bases at J; junction bases unmatched: 7. CDR3 nucleotide sequence: TGTGCCAGTAGTCCCATGGCAGGGGGCTCCTACGAGCAGTACTTC. Translating gives CASSPMAGGSYEQYF. Supplemented by reference TRBV19 and TRBJ2-7, the full variable domain reads DGGITQSPKYLFRKEGQNVTLSCEQNLNHDAMYWYRQDPGQGLRLIYYSQIVNDFQKGDIAEGYSVSREKKESFPLTVTSAQKNPTAFYLCASSPMAGGSYEQYFGPGTRLTVT.

The CDR3 coding sequence is TGTGCCAGCAGCCTTCGCGGGGGCAATGAGCAGTTCTTC. Its translation is CASSLRGGNEQFF. J is TRBJ2-1 and V is TRBV3-1 (or the pseudogene TRBV3-2); 7 nucleotides line up with TRBD2. V was clipped by 4 bases and J by 6 bases; unmatched bases: 3. CDR1 is LGHDT, CDR2 YNNKEL, per germline (reference sequence). This CDR3 spans 13 amino acids.

The gene calls are TRBV7-2 and TRBJ1-1; D is possibly TRBD1 (6 bases). V was shortened by 5 bases and J by 1 base, with 8 bases between the two germline ends. The CDR3 is 13 amino acids. CDR1 and CDR2 (germline): SGHTA, FQGNSA. CDR3 protein: CASSKQGNTEAFF. CDR3 DNA: TGTGCCAGCAGCAAACAGGGGAACACTGAAGCTTTCTTT.

This clone was seen just once. V gene TRBV5-5 combines with J gene TRBJ2-5; 10 nucleotides align to TRBD2. The CDR3 covers 17 residues. In germline, CDR1 is SGHKS, CDR2 YYEKEE (reference sequence). V lost 4 bases to trimming and J lost 5 bases; unmatched junction nucleotides: 14. The chain's CDR3 is CASSPAVVAGGGETQYF. The CDR3 DNA follows: TGTGCCAGCAGCCCGGCGGTGGTAGCGGGGGGTGGGGAGACCCAGTACTTC.

The V gene is TRBV2, the J gene TRBJ1-6; perhaps TRBD1 as D (6 bases). The ends were cut back, 3 bases at V and 5 bases at J, with 8 bases in the middle. CDR3 length: 14 amino acids. Germline loops: CDR1 SNHLY, CDR2 FYNNEI. In DNA form, the CDR3 reads TGTGCCAGCAGTGAGAACAGGGATAATTCACCCCTCCACTTT. As protein: CASSENRDNSPLHF.

The CDR3 coding sequence is TGTGCCAGCTCCCCTCCTCAACAGGTTGAAAAACTGTTTTTT. It yields the protein CASSPPQQVEKLFF. The rearrangement joins TRBV18 to TRBJ1-4; a weak D match, TRBD1 (5 bases). The V gene's germline CDR1 is KGHSH and CDR2 LQKENI. The V and J ends lost 6 bases and 7 bases respectively, with 15 bases between them. CDR3 size: 14 residues.

This CDR3 is CSALRGEQFF. As DNA, the CDR3 is TGCAGTGCCCTAAGGGGTGAGCAGTTCTTC. The chain combines TRBV20-1 with TRBJ2-1; D might be TRBD1 (5 bases). CDR1 is DFQATT, CDR2 SNEGSKA, per germline (reference sequence). This CDR3 has 10 amino acids. V was cut by 6 bases and J by 9 bases, with 9 bases left in between.

The rearrangement joins TRBV10-3 to TRBJ1-5; TRBD1 aligns across 7 bases. CDR1 is ENHRY and CDR2 is SYGVKD in the germline V gene. V lost 3 bases and J lost 3; bases outside the gene matches: 8. The CDR3 is made up of 16 amino acids. CDR3 coding DNA: TGTGCCATCAGTGATCCGGGACAGCTGGACAATCAGCCCCAGCATTTT. Translating it yields CAISDPGQLDNQPQHF.

The genes are TRBV15 and TRBJ1-2; TRBD1 matches 7 bases. The CDR3 contains 13 residues. Germline V CDR1 and CDR2: LNHNV, YYDKDF (reference sequence). Unmatched junction bases numbered 2, after V lost 3 bases and J lost 4 bases. Written as DNA, the CDR3 is TGTGCCACCAGCAGGGGGACAGTCTATGGCTACACCTTC. Its translation: CATSRGTVYGYTF. The full variable domain, rest sourced from reference TRBV15 and TRBJ1-2, is DAMVIQNPRYQVTQFGKPVTLSCSQTLNHNVMYWYQQKSSQAPKLLFHYYDKDFNNEADTPDNFQSRRPNTSFCFLDIRSPGLGDTAMYLCATSRGTVYGYTFGSGTRLTVV.

The chain links TRBV4-3 to TRBJ2-5; no clear D gene. Germline lookup yields CDR1 LGHNA and CDR2 YSLEER. The germline V and J ends were trimmed by 1 base and 3 bases, with 9 bases remaining between them. The CDR3 length is 14 residues. CDR3 in amino acids: CASSQGPAEETQYF. For the CDR3, the DNA is TGCGCCAGCAGCCAAGGTCCCGCGGAAGAGACCCAGTACTTC.

This clone was picked up a small number of times. V gene TRBV2 combines with J gene TRBJ2-7; D possibly corresponds to TRBD1 (6 bases). Per germline, CDR1 SNHLY and CDR2 FYNNEI. The CDR3 sequence is 10 residues long. V was pared by 7 bases and J by 8 bases, with 9 bases between. CDR3 coding DNA: TGTGCCAGCAAAGACAGGAAGCAGTACTTC. Translated, it gives CASKDRKQYF.

This clone was detected only once. The chain carries TRBV28 and TRBJ2-3, with 7 bases fitting TRBD1. Germline trimming cut 4 bases from V and 1 base from J; bases unmatched to any gene: 11. Germline V CDR1 and CDR2: MDHEN, SYDVKM. This CDR3 is 17 amino acids long. The CDR3 sequence: CASSYSPGTVGTDTQYF. CDR3 bases: TGTGCCAGCAGTTACTCCCCCGGGACAGTCGGCACAGATACGCAGTATTTT.

This chain connects TRBV7-9 to TRBJ1-1, with D tentatively TRBD1 (5 bases). The germline gives CDR1 SEHNR, CDR2 FQNEAQ (reference sequence). This CDR3 spans 15 amino acids. Trimming cost V 2 bases and J 3 bases, with 13 bases left between them. CDR3 DNA sequence: TGTGCCAGCAGCTTAATGGGACTCTCGGACACTGAAGCTTTCTTT. It specifies CASSLMGLSDTEAFF.

This clone has more than one count but fewer than ten. The chain carries TRBV7-2 and TRBJ1-3; D is ambiguous. The germline gives CDR1 SGHTA, CDR2 FQGNSA. This CDR3 has 13 amino acids. The V end was cut by 5 bases, the J end by 0 bases, with 5 bases between. The chain's CDR3 is CASSRYSGNTIYF. The CDR3 nucleotides are TGTGCCAGCAGCCGGTACTCTGGAAACACCATATATTTT. Together with reference TRBV7-2 and TRBJ1-3, the CDR3 gives the full variable domain: GAGVSQSPSNKVTEKGKDVELRCDPISGHTALYWYRQSLGQGLEFLIYFQGNSAPDKSGLPSDRFSAERTGGSVSTLTIQRTQQEDSAVYLCASSRYSGNTIYFGEGSWLTVV.

The chain uses TRBV6-5 and TRBJ2-1; 7 bases agree with TRBD2. The CDR3 runs 15 residues. The V segment lost 2 bases and the J segment 8 bases; nucleotides outside the gene matches: 9. In germline, CDR1 is MNHEY, CDR2 SVGAGI. The CDR3 sequence: CASSYGLAEIHEQFF. CDR3 DNA: TGTGCCAGCAGTTACGGCCTAGCGGAGATCCATGAGCAGTTCTTC.

This sequence joins TRBV27 and TRBJ2-7; 8 nucleotides line up with TRBD1. Germline assignment: CDR1 MNHEY and CDR2 SMNVEV (reference sequence). The CDR3 is 15 amino acids. Trimming took 2 bases from V and 4 from J; bases not matched to a gene: 7. In DNA, the CDR3 is TGTGCCAGCAGTTTAGTTGGGACAGGAACGTACGAGCAGTACTTC. Protein: CASSLVGTGTYEQYF.

As DNA, the CDR3 is TGTGCCAGCAAAGGGACAGGGGGGGAGCAGCCCCAGCATTTT. Translating gives CASKGTGGEQPQHF. The chain couples TRBV5-5 to TRBJ1-5; TRBD1 matches at 11 bases. J lost 7 bases, V lost 6 bases, and 6 bases had no gene match. The germline V gene encodes CDR1 SGHKS and CDR2 YYEKEE (reference sequence). This CDR3 spans 14 amino acids. The complete variable domain, with remaining parts taken from reference TRBV5-5 and TRBJ1-5, reads DAGVTQSPTHLIKTRGQQVTLRCSPISGHKSVSWYQQVLGQGPQFIFQYYEKEERGRGNFPDRFSARQFPNYSSELNVNALLLGDSALYLCASKGTGGEQPQHFGDGTRLSIL.

The chain combines TRBV7-2 with TRBJ1-5, with D perhaps TRBD1 (5 bases). The CDR3 contains 16 residues. The V gene's germline CDR1 is SGHTA and CDR2 FQGNSA. Trimming left V 1 base short and J 0 bases short, with 10 bases between. The CDR3 DNA reads as TGTGCCAGCAGCTTAGTACCACAGGTTAGCAATCAGCCCCAGCATTTT. Translating it yields CASSLVPQVSNQPQHF.

V and J are TRBV2 and TRBJ2-1, with TRBD1 matching over 9 bases. Trimming at V came to 2 bases and at J to 14 bases, leaving 4 bases not matched to a gene. The CDR3 extends over 12 amino acids. From germline, CDR1 is SNHLY and CDR2 FYNNEI. This CDR3 is CASSETRQGEFF. CDR3 bases: TGTGCCAGCAGTGAAACGAGACAGGGGGAGTTCTTC.